One and the same sample provided the 10 T cell receptor beta chains below, sequenced in a study of molecular identifiers for immune sequencing clone quantification. One entry per CDR3 protein, called by TCRdb with MiXCR from the PCR reads. Of about 300,000 distinct CDR3 sequences in the sample, 20% to 25% were seen once. Sample: naive CD8+ T cells from blood, with Jurkat cell RNA spiked in. Subset in this sample: FACS-sorted CD8+CD4-CCR7+CD45RA+ naive T cells. These TCRs come from a human donor in good health. Some libraries in this study had Jurkat cell RNA spiked in.

This clonotype was counted at least ten times. The gene calls are TRBV6-6 and TRBJ2-3; D may be TRBD2 (7 bases). V was pared by 0 bases and J by 5 bases, with 12 bases between. CDR1 and CDR2 from the germline V gene are MNHNY and SVGAGI (reference sequence). CDR3 length equals 15 residues. CDR3 in DNA: TGTGCCAGCAGTTACTCATGGGGGGGCGAAGATACGCAGTATTTT. Protein product: CASSYSWGGEDTQYF.

As regards this clonotype: A single base separates this from a much larger clone, so it may be a read error. This chain connects TRBV4-1 to TRBJ1-6; D unclear. Per the germline V gene, CDR1 is MGHRA and CDR2 is YSYEKL. The CDR3 contains 15 residues. The V end lost 8 bases, the J end lost 3 bases, and 14 bases lay between the germline ends. CDR3: CASRTPTGYNSPLHF. CDR3 coding DNA: TGCGCCAGCCGCACCCCGACGGGCTATAATTCACCCCTCCACTTT.

For this clonotype: A much larger clone lies a single base off, so this may be a read error. The chain is built from TRBV4-1 and TRBJ2-1; the D gene is possibly TRBD2 (6 bases). This CDR3 comprises 14 residues. Germline V CDR1 and CDR2: MGHRA, YSYEKL. V was trimmed by 3 bases and J by 12 bases, leaving 18 bases between them. CDR3: CASSHDAGSDGQFF. As DNA, the CDR3 is TGCGCCAGCAGCCACGATGCGGGGAGCGATGGGCAGTTCTTC.

In its sample, this clonotype was seen many times. The rearrangement uses TRBV5-3 and TRBJ2-4, with unresolved D. TRBV5-3 counts as an open reading frame of uncertain function. This CDR3 is 15 amino acids long. Deletions cut 0 bases from V and 5 bases from J, with 12 bases between. DNA of the CDR3: TGTGCCAGAAGCTTGGCCTTAATTCCAGAAAACATTCAGTACTTC. The encoded protein is CARSLALIPENIQYF.

This clonotype turned up a few times. The V and J genes are TRBV12-3 or TRBV12-4 and TRBJ2-5; 7 nucleotides agree with TRBD1. The V and J ends lost 5 bases and 1 base, in that order; junction bases with no gene match: 4. CDR3 length equals 14 residues. The CDR3 is CASSHRDSQETQYF. DNA of the CDR3: TGTGCCAGCAGTCATCGGGACAGCCAAGAGACCCAGTACTTC.

This clonotype was counted many times. This rearrangement joins TRBV6-6 to TRBJ1-3; D gene ambiguous. The CDR3 runs to 16 residues. Germline CDR1 MNHNY, CDR2 SVGAGI (reference sequence). V was trimmed by 0 bases and J by 0 bases, leaving 9 bases between them. DNA of the CDR3: TGTGCCAGCAGTTACTCGCTGGGGAGCTCTGGAAACACCATATATTTT. It yields the protein CASSYSLGSSGNTIYF.

In regard to this clonotype: One junction end disagrees with the germline gene, perhaps due to a read error. V is TRBV6-5 and J is TRBJ2-1; a weak D match, TRBD2 (5 bases). CDR3 size: 14 residues. Looked up from germline, CDR1 is MNHEY and CDR2 is SVGAGI. The CDR3 region is CASGSSSMDGVQFF. The CDR3 bases are TGCGCCAGCGGTAGTAGTAGCATGGACGGTGTGCAGTTCTTC.

This clonotype was recorded at least ten times. The chain combines TRBV19 with TRBJ1-5, with 12 bases matching TRBD1. Germline assignment: CDR1 LNHDA and CDR2 SQIVND (reference sequence). The CDR3 is 15 residues long. V was pared by 5 bases and J by 6 bases, with 5 bases of the junction left unmatched. CDR3 nucleotides: TGTGCCAGTAGTTCGGGACAGGGGGCGAGTCAGCCCCAGCATTTT. Its protein product is CASSSGQGASQPQHF. Full variable domain (remainder filled in from reference TRBV19 and TRBJ1-5): DGGITQSPKYLFRKEGQNVTLSCEQNLNHDAMYWYRQDPGQGLRLIYYSQIVNDFQKGDIAEGYSVSREKKESFPLTVTSAQKNPTAFYLCASSSGQGASQPQHFGDGTRLSIL.

This clonotype appeared many times. The chain joins TRBV4-3 to TRBJ1-1; D may be TRBD1 (5 bases). Trimming left V 4 bases short and J 6 bases short, with 18 bases between. This CDR3 comprises 15 residues. The germline V gene has CDR1 LGHNA and CDR2 YSLEER. CDR3 loop: CASSLWRNGGAEAFF. DNA for the CDR3: TGCGCCAGCAGCCTTTGGAGGAACGGGGGGGCTGAAGCTTTCTTT.

Many counts were recorded for this clonotype. The chain carries TRBV4-3 and TRBJ2-2; tentative D call: TRBD2 (6 bases). The germline gives CDR1 LGHNA, CDR2 YSLEER. This CDR3 comprises 16 residues. Trimming removed 1 base at V and 1 base at J, with 10 bases between. The DNA of the CDR3 is TGCGCCAGCAGCCAAGGAATTAGCGGGAACACCGGGGAGCTGTTTTTT. Translating it yields CASSQGISGNTGELFF.